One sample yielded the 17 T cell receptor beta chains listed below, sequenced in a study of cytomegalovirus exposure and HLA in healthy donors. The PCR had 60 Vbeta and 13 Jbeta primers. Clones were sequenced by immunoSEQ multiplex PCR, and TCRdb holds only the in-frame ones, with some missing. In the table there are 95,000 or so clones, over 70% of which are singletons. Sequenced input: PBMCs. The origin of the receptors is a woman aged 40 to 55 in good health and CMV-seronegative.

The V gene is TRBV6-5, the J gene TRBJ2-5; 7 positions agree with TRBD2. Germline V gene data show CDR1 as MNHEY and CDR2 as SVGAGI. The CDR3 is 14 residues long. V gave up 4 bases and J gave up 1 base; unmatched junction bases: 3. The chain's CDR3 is CASSWGGTQETQYF. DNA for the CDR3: TGTGCCAGCAGTTGGGGGGGGACCCAAGAGACCCAGTACTTC.

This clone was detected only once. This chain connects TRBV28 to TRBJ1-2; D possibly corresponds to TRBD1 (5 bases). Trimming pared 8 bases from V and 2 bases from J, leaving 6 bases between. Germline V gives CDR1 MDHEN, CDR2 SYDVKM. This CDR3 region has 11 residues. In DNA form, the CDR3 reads TGTGCCAGCGGGGCAAACTATGGCTACACCTTC. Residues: CASGANYGYTF.

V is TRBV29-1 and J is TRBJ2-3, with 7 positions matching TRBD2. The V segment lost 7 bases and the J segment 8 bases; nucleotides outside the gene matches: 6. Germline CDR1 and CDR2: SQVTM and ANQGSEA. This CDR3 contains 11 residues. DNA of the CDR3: TGCAGCGGGGAGGGAGTCGGTACGCAGTATTTT. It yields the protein CSGEGVGTQYF.

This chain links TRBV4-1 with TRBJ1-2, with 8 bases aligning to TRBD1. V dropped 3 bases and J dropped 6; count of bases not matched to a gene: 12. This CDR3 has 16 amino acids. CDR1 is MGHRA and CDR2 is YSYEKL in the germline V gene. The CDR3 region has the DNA TGCGCCAGCAGCCAGCAAGACAGGGGAACGGTTGATGGCTACACCTTC. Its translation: CASSQQDRGTVDGYTF.

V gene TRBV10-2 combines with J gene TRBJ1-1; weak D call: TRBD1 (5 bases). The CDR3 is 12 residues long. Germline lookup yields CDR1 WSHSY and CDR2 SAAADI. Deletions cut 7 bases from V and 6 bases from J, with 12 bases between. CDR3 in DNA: TGCGCCAGCACCGGGGGAGGCGCTGAAGCTTTCTTT. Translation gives CASTGGGAEAFF.

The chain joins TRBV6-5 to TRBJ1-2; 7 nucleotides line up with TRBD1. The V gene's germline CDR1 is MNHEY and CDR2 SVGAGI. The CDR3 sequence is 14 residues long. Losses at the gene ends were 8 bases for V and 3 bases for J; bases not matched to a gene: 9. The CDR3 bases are TGTGCCAGCGGGCCGGGCGGGACAGACTATGGCTACACCTTC. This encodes CASGPGGTDYGYTF.

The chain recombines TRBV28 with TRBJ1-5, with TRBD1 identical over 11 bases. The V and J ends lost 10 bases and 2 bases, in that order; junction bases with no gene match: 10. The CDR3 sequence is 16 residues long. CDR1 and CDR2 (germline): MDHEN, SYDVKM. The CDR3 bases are TGTGCCACCTCCGGGACAGGGGGTTTTGGCAATCAGCCCCAGCATTTT. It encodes CATSGTGGFGNQPQHF.

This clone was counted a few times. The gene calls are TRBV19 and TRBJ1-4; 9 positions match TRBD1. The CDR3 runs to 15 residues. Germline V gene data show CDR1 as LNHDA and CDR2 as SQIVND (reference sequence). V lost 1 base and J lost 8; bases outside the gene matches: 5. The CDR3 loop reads CASSIATGGFEKLFF. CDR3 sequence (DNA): TGTGCCAGTAGTATAGCGACAGGGGGATTCGAAAAACTGTTTTTT. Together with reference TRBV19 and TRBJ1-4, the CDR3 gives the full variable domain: DGGITQSPKYLFRKEGQNVTLSCEQNLNHDAMYWYRQDPGQGLRLIYYSQIVNDFQKGDIAEGYSVSREKKESFPLTVTSAQKNPTAFYLCASSIATGGFEKLFFGSGTQLSVL.

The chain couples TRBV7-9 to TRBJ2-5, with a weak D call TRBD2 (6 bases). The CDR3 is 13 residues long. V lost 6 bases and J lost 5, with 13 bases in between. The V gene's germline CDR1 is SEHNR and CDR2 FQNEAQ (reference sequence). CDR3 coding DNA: TGTGCCAGCAGGCAAGGAGGGGACGAGACCCAGTACTTC. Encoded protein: CASRQGGDETQYF.

This CDR3 is CASSQASGTGDGYTF. CDR3 nucleotides: TGCGCCAGCAGCCAAGCCTCCGGGACAGGGGATGGCTACACCTTC. The gene calls are TRBV4-1 and TRBJ1-2, with 10 bases that match TRBD1. CDR1 and CDR2 (germline): MGHRA, YSYEKL. With V trimmed by 1 base and J by 6 bases, 5 bases remained unmatched. There are 15 residues in the CDR3.

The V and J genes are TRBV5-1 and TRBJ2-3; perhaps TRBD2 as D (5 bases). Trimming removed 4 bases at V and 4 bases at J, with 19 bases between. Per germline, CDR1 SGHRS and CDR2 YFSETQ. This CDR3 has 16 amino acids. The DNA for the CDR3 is TGCGCCAGCAGCCTAAGCCCCGGGGTCCCCGCAGATACGCAGTATTTT. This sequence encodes CASSLSPGVPADTQYF.

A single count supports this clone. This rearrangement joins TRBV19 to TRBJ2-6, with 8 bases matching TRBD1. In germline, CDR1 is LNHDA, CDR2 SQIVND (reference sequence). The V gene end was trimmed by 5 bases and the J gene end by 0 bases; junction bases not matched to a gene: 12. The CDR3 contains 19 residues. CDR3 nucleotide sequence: TGTGCCAGTAGTTCGCAGAGTGGGACAGGCCGCTCTGGGGCCAACGTCCTGACTTTC. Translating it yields CASSSQSGTGRSGANVLTF.

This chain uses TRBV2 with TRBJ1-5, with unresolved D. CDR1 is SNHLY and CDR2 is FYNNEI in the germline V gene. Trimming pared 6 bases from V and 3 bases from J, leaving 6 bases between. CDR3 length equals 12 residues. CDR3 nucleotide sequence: TGTGCCAGCAGCCAGGACAATCAGCCCCAGCATTTT. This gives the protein CASSQDNQPQHF.

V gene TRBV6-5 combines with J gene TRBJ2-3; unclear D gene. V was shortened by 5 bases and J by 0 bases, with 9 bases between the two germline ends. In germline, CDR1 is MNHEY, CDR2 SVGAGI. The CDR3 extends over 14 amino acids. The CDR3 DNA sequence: TGTGCCAGCAGTCCGACACCCAGCACAGATACGCAGTATTTT. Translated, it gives CASSPTPSTDTQYF.

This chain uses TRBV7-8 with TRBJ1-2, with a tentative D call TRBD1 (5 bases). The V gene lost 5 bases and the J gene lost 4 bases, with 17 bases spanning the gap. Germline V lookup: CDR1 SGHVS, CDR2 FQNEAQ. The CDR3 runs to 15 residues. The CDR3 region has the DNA TGTGCCAGCAGCGGAAGGGGTGGTATAAGCTATGGCTACACCTTC. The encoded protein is CASSGRGGISYGYTF.

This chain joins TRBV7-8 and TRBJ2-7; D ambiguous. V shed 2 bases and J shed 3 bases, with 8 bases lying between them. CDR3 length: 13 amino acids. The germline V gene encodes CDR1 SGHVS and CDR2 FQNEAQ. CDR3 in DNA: TGTGCCAGCAGCTTAACCACTGACTACGAGCAGTACTTC. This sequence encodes CASSLTTDYEQYF.

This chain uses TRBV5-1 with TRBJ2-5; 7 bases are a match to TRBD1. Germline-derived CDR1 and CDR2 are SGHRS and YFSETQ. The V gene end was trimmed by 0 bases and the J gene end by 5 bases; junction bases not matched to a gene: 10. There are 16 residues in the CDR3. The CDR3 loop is CASSLAGTAKSETQYF. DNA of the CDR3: TGCGCCAGCAGCTTGGCCGGGACAGCGAAATCGGAGACCCAGTACTTC.